This T cell receptor beta chain was observed in a study of regulatory T cells in long-lasting Graves disease. General study findings and limits: Because few samples were included, accuracy may have been lower.

This clonotype was seen ten or more times. Its antigen is unknown. Regarding time point: newly diagnosed GD, antithyroid drugs for less than 3 months. Following extraction of RNA from PBMCs, that RNA was used to make the TCR library. Deletions cut 3 bases from V and 1 base from J, with 7 bases between. The CDR3 is made up of 12 amino acids. Germline CDR1 reads DFQATT; CDR2 reads SNEGSKA (reference sequence). Building of the TCR beta libraries involved iRepertoire HTBI primers and Arm-PCR of CDR3 regions. TCRdb fed the multiplex PCR reads into MiXCR, producing one record per CDR3 protein. The sample consists of approximately 400,000 distinct CDR3 sequences, over 12% of them appearing once. These same records also appear under a second study, on T cells in Graves' hyperthyroidism and ophthalmopathy.

The gene calls are TRBV20-1 and TRBJ2-7; D not resolved. This clonotype was obtained from a middle-aged woman with Graves disease. The material sequenced was peripheral blood mononuclear cells (PBMCs), taken at new diagnosis, from a patient treated with antithyroid drugs. The CDR3 spells CSARRQSYEQYF. The CDR3 nucleotides read TGCAGTGCTAGGAGGCAGTCCTACGAGCAGTACTTC.